The 31 T cell receptor beta chains below were found in one sample sequenced in a study of cytomegalovirus exposure and HLA in healthy donors. 13 Jbeta primers and 60 Vbeta primers were used for the PCR. This table comes from immunoSEQ multiplex PCR, and its TCRdb copy is limited to in-frame clones, with some not included. The sample data list fewer than 60,000 clones. Sequenced input: PBMCs. These receptor sequences come from a woman between 25 and 40 years old in good health and CMV-seropositive.

The gene calls are TRBV9 and TRBJ2-4, with D possibly being TRBD2 (5 bases). The germline V gene has CDR1 SGDLS and CDR2 YYNGEE. The CDR3 is 15 amino acids. V was clipped by 3 bases and J by 7 bases, with 17 bases between them. The CDR3 sequence is CASSAFAGMGNIQYF. The CDR3 nucleotides read TGTGCCAGCAGCGCTTTTGCGGGTATGGGCAACATTCAGTACTTC.

The rearrangement uses TRBV7-9 and TRBJ2-7; 7 nucleotides match TRBD2. Trimming took 4 bases from V and 2 from J; bases not matched to a gene: 8. Germline assignment: CDR1 SEHNR and CDR2 FQNEAQ (reference sequence). The CDR3 loop spans 15 amino acids. The CDR3 sequence is CASSYLGGDAYEQYF. CDR3 coding DNA: TGTGCCAGCAGCTACCTGGGGGGGGACGCCTACGAGCAGTACTTC.

The rearrangement uses TRBV29-1 and TRBJ1-1; TRBD1 might be the D (6 bases). The CDR3 is 11 residues long. Looked up from germline, CDR1 is SQVTM and CDR2 is ANQGSEA. Between the trimmed V and J ends, which lost 7 bases and 1 base, there was a span of 7 bases. Written as DNA, the CDR3 is TGCAGCGCGGGACAGAACACTGAAGCTTTCTTT. Protein sequence: CSAGQNTEAFF.

The chain joins TRBV30 to TRBJ1-1, with TRBD1 as a possible D gene (5 bases). V was pared by 0 bases and J by 5 bases, with 13 bases between. Germline CDR1 reads GTSNPN; CDR2 reads SVGIG (reference sequence). CDR3 length equals 14 residues. The CDR3 loop reads CAWSVLGGGTEAFF. Written as DNA, the CDR3 is TGTGCCTGGAGTGTACTCGGGGGGGGTACTGAAGCTTTCTTT.

The gene calls are TRBV27 and TRBJ1-4; TRBD1 aligns across 7 bases. The length of the CDR3 is 14 residues. The germline CDR1 and CDR2 sequences are MNHEY and SMNVEV (reference sequence). V was pared by 3 bases and J by 5 bases, with 3 bases of the junction left unmatched. In DNA form, the CDR3 reads TGTGCCAGCAGTTTTGGGACAGAAAATGAAAAACTGTTTTTT. It is translated as CASSFGTENEKLFF.

V is TRBV5-6 and J is TRBJ1-4; maybe TRBD1 (5 bases). CDR1 is SGHDT and CDR2 is YYEEEE in the germline V gene. The CDR3 runs to 14 residues. The V end was cut by 3 bases, the J end by 7 bases, with 13 bases between. CDR3 protein: CASSSQGGSEKLFF. Written as DNA, the CDR3 is TGTGCCAGCAGCTCCCAGGGAGGGAGTGAAAAACTGTTTTTT.

The gene calls are TRBV5-8 and TRBJ2-1; TRBD2 matches at 9 bases. J lost 4 bases, V lost 0 bases, and 2 bases had no gene match. The germline gives CDR1 SGHTS, CDR2 YDEGEE. This CDR3 is 15 amino acids long. The chain's CDR3 is CASSLGLAAYNEQFF. The CDR3 DNA reads as TGTGCCAGCAGCTTGGGACTAGCGGCTTACAATGAGCAGTTCTTC.

The chain joins TRBV5-6 to TRBJ2-7, with 11 nucleotides matching TRBD1. The germline CDR1 and CDR2 sequences are SGHDT and YYEEEE. CDR3 length equals 14 residues. V shed 5 bases, J shed 9 bases, and the junction held 10 bases outside the gene matches. The CDR3 reads CASRFGTGGFGQYF. The CDR3, as DNA: TGTGCCAGCAGATTCGGGACAGGGGGATTCGGGCAGTACTTC.

The chain uses TRBV7-9 and TRBJ1-3; 7 bases are a match to TRBD1. The V segment lost 5 bases and the J segment 1 base; nucleotides outside the gene matches: 8. Germline CDR1 SEHNR, CDR2 FQNEAQ (reference sequence). The CDR3 consists of 16 residues. The DNA of the CDR3 is TGTGCCAGCAGCGCCAGACGACAGGGTTCTGGAAACACCATATATTTT. Encoded protein: CASSARRQGSGNTIYF.

Worth noting for this clone: This CDR3 is also generated by other DNA sequences in the sample. This rearrangement joins TRBV5-1 to TRBJ2-7; 14 bases align to TRBD2. This CDR3 has 16 amino acids. Unmatched junction bases numbered 8, after V lost 4 bases and J lost 5 bases. Germline values: CDR1 SGHRS, CDR2 YFSETQ. The CDR3 sequence is CASSPAGLAGVDEQYF. DNA for the CDR3: TGCGCCAGCAGCCCCGCGGGACTAGCGGGAGTCGACGAGCAGTACTTC.

CDR3 loop: CASSPQTEGTTQYF. Written as DNA, the CDR3 is TGTGCCAGCTCACCACAGACGGAGGGGACTACGCAGTATTTT. The gene calls are TRBV18 and TRBJ2-3; D is possibly TRBD2 (6 bases). V was shortened by 1 base and J by 8 bases, with 13 bases between the two germline ends. Germline assignment: CDR1 KGHSH and CDR2 LQKENI. The CDR3 contains 14 residues. The whole variable domain, filled in from reference TRBV18 and TRBJ2-3, reads NAGVMQNPRHLVRRRGQEARLRCSPMKGHSHVYWYRQLPEEGLKFMVYLQKENIIDESGMPKERFSAEFPKEGPSILRIQQVVRGDSAAYFCASSPQTEGTTQYFGPGTRLTVL.

The chain is built from TRBV19 and TRBJ1-1; TRBD1 matches 8 bases. CDR3 length: 14 residues. CDR1 and CDR2 (germline): LNHDA, SQIVND (reference sequence). Trimming cost V 7 bases and J 6 bases; bases outside gene matches: 10. CDR3 sequence: CASNHLGQGSEAFF. In DNA, the CDR3 is TGTGCCAGTAATCATCTTGGACAGGGCTCTGAAGCTTTCTTT.

This chain connects TRBV5-6 to TRBJ2-7; D may be TRBD2 (7 bases). CDR1 and CDR2 from the germline V gene are SGHDT and YYEEEE. The CDR3 is made up of 14 amino acids. V was shortened by 4 bases and J by 3 bases, with 14 bases between the two germline ends. This chain's CDR3 is CASSPDGGRYEQYF. In DNA form, the CDR3 reads TGTGCCAGCAGCCCGGACGGGGGGCGCTACGAGCAGTACTTC.

The chain recombines TRBV7-9 with TRBJ2-5, with 9 bases lining up with TRBD2. Trimming took 5 bases from V and 5 from J; bases not matched to a gene: 6. This CDR3 region has 14 residues. Germline CDR1 is SEHNR and CDR2 is FQNEAQ (reference sequence). The CDR3 protein is CASSRTSASETQYF. CDR3 nucleotides: TGTGCCAGCAGCCGGACTAGCGCTAGTGAGACCCAGTACTTC.

About this clone: One end of the junction fails to match germline, which may point to a read error. The chain joins TRBV29-1 to TRBJ1-6, with D unclear. This CDR3 has 13 residues. Germline V lookup: CDR1 SQVTM, CDR2 ANQGSEA. The CDR3 loop reads CSVGETGNSHLHF. The CDR3 bases are TGCAGCGTTGGTGAGACTGGTAATTCACACCTCCACTTT.

The V and J genes are TRBV5-4 and TRBJ2-7; TRBD1 aligns across 10 bases. Germline V CDR1 and CDR2: SGHNT, YYREEE (reference sequence). CDR3 size: 14 residues. V lost 0 bases and J lost 3; bases outside the gene matches: 0. CDR3 DNA: TGTGCCAGCAGCTTGGGGGACAGGGGCTACGAGCAGTACTTC. It translates to CASSLGDRGYEQYF.

V is TRBV7-9 and J is TRBJ2-2; 7 bases fit TRBD1. CDR1 is SEHNR, CDR2 FQNEAQ, per germline (reference sequence). With V trimmed by 4 bases and J by 2 bases, 16 bases remained unmatched. The CDR3 covers 19 residues. The CDR3 region has the DNA TGTGCCAGCAGCTCGGAGACGCCTGGGACAGCCGCCAACACCGGGGAGCTGTTTTTT. Translated, it gives CASSSETPGTAANTGELFF.

V usage is TRBV9 and J usage is TRBJ2-3, with 10 bases identical to TRBD1. Germline V gives CDR1 SGDLS, CDR2 YYNGEE. The CDR3 totals 16 residues. The ends lost 0 bases at V and 2 bases at J; junction bases unmatched: 3. The CDR3 region has the DNA TGTGCCAGCAGCGTAGCGGGACAGGGGTTCACAGATACGCAGTATTTT. Translated, it gives CASSVAGQGFTDTQYF.

The chain carries TRBV19 and TRBJ2-7; 9 bases fit TRBD1. The CDR3 consists of 16 residues. CDR1 LNHDA and CDR2 SQIVND come from the germline V gene (reference sequence). The junction had 9 bases not matched to a gene; V was cut back by 4 bases and J by 2 bases. The DNA for the CDR3 is TGTGCCAGTAGTACGATAAACAGGGGGCGACCCTACGAGCAGTACTTC. As protein: CASSTINRGRPYEQYF.

The chain carries TRBV7-3 and TRBJ1-1; TRBD1 is a possible D gene (5 bases). Germline CDR1 reads SGHTA; CDR2 reads FQGTGA. This CDR3 spans 13 amino acids. V was shortened by 3 bases and J by 7 bases, with 12 bases between the two germline ends. The CDR3 nucleotides are TGTGCCAGCAGCTTCACCCAGGGTGGTGAAGCTTTCTTT. Residues: CASSFTQGGEAFF.

V usage is TRBV19 and J usage is TRBJ1-5, with D maybe TRBD1 (6 bases). V shed 5 bases and J shed 4 bases, with 15 bases lying between them. The CDR3 has 15 amino acids. The germline gives CDR1 LNHDA, CDR2 SQIVND (reference sequence). CDR3 in DNA: TGTGCCAGTAGTTCGCTTGGGGGCAGTAATCAGCCCCAGCATTTT. This sequence encodes CASSSLGGSNQPQHF.

The chain couples TRBV30 to TRBJ1-2; maybe TRBD1 (5 bases). Germline-derived CDR1 and CDR2 are GTSNPN and SVGIG (reference sequence). CDR3 length equals 14 residues. V lost 4 bases, J lost 8 bases, and 20 bases lay in between. CDR3 residues: CAWNLNARAEGYTF. The CDR3 nucleotides read TGTGCCTGGAACCTAAATGCCAGGGCTGAGGGCTACACCTTC.

The rearrangement links TRBV28 to TRBJ1-1, with D maybe TRBD1 (6 bases). The V end was cut by 1 base, the J end by 7 bases, with 7 bases between. From germline, CDR1 is MDHEN and CDR2 SYDVKM. This CDR3 contains 12 residues. CDR3 loop: CASSLSTGEAFF. The DNA of the CDR3 is TGTGCCAGCAGTTTATCGACAGGTGAAGCTTTCTTT.

The chain combines TRBV30 with TRBJ2-3; 7 nucleotides match TRBD2. V gave up 1 base and J gave up 13 bases; unmatched junction bases: 11. Germline assignment: CDR1 GTSNPN and CDR2 SVGIG (reference sequence). The length of the CDR3 is 13 residues. CDR3 protein: CAWSGGGGIREYF. DNA of the CDR3: TGTGCCTGGAGTGGGGGGGGTGGTATTCGAGAGTATTTT.

The chain is built from TRBV7-2 and TRBJ1-2; 7 nucleotides match TRBD1. The CDR3 extends over 11 amino acids. CDR1 SGHTA and CDR2 FQGNSA come from the germline V gene. V gave up 9 bases and J gave up 6 bases; unmatched junction bases: 4. The DNA for the CDR3 is TGTGCCAGTCTCAGGGGGGATGGCTACACCTTC. It codes for CASLRGDGYTF.

V usage is TRBV15 and J usage is TRBJ2-4, with D possibly being TRBD2 (7 bases). The CDR3 sequence is 15 residues long. Trimming cost V 5 bases and J 2 bases, with 13 bases left between them. Germline V gives CDR1 LNHNV, CDR2 YYDKDF (reference sequence). The CDR3 bases are TGTGCCACCAGCCGAGGGGGGGAGTCCAAAAACATTCAGTACTTC. It encodes CATSRGGESKNIQYF.

The chain recombines TRBV5-1 with TRBJ1-3, with D perhaps TRBD1 (5 bases). Per the germline V gene, CDR1 is SGHRS and CDR2 is YFSETQ. The length of the CDR3 is 15 residues. V dropped 4 bases and J dropped 0 bases, with 11 bases sitting between them. Written as DNA, the CDR3 is TGCGCCAGCAGCCGCGACAGAAGCTCTGGAAACACCATATATTTT. Protein sequence: CASSRDRSSGNTIYF.

V and J are TRBV6-4 and TRBJ2-3; 12 positions agree with TRBD2. The germline gives CDR1 MRHNA, CDR2 SNTAGT. This CDR3 spans 16 amino acids. With 0 bases clipped from V and 4 bases from J, the junction kept 2 bases outside the gene matches. The CDR3 nucleotides read TGTGCCAGCAGTGACTCTACTAGCGGGGGGTCAGATACGCAGTATTTT. Protein product: CASSDSTSGGSDTQYF.

V and J are TRBV10-2 and TRBJ1-6; 9 bases are a match to TRBD1. This CDR3 region has 16 residues. Unmatched junction bases numbered 12, after V lost 5 bases and J lost 10 bases. Germline values: CDR1 WSHSY, CDR2 SAAADI. The CDR3, as DNA: TGCGCCAGCAGTCGACAGGGACAGGGAGGGCTGTCACCCCTCCACTTT. Protein sequence: CASSRQGQGGLSPLHF.

The chain uses TRBV6-1 and TRBJ2-1, with 12 nucleotides matching TRBD2. Germline CDR1 and CDR2: MNHNS and SASEGT. V dropped 6 bases and J dropped 4; count of bases not matched to a gene: 1. The CDR3 contains 14 residues. CDR3 in DNA: TGTGCCAGCAGGACTAGCGGGGGATACAATGAGCAGTTCTTC. This translates into CASRTSGGYNEQFF.

The rearrangement links TRBV20-1 to TRBJ1-1, with a tentative D call TRBD1 (6 bases). This CDR3 has 11 amino acids. The V gene's germline CDR1 is DFQATT and CDR2 SNEGSKA (reference sequence). V lost 6 bases to trimming and J lost 7 bases, with 12 bases between them. The CDR3 loop is CSATGTFEAFF. The CDR3 DNA reads TGCAGTGCCACCGGGACATTTGAAGCTTTCTTT.